The rows below give T cell receptor beta chains drawn from one sample of a study of T cell repertoires in aging, cancer and after chemotherapy. TCRdb analysed the multiplex PCR reads with MiXCR anew, one entry per CDR3 protein. The data contain some 1,400 distinct CDR3 sequences, roughly 46% of them singletons. Sequencing input: blood. These receptors originate from a human donor with a blood cancer. The conserved cysteine and the conserved F or W are not part of the CDR3 here.

>TRBJ2-3|TRBV12-3/TRBV12-4
ASTTGWGSTDTQY
>TRBJ1-2|TRBV30
ACYRSLGYGYT
>TRBJ1-5|TRBV29-1
SAGGGAQPQH
>TRBJ2-5|TRBV6-5
ASSYRPWREKGETQY
>TRBJ2-7|TRBV6-5
ASSYPLAYSYEQY
>TRBJ1-2|TRBV6-5
ASSEQGASNYGYT
>TRBJ2-1|TRBV12-3/TRBV12-4
ASSSLAGGPHEQF
>TRBJ2-5|TRBV20-1
SARRQGVRVGIQETQY
>TRBJ1-1|TRBV28
ASSFLDSSKNTEAF
>TRBJ1-5|TRBV28
ASGKIGVDKAQH
>TRBJ2-7|TRBV28
ASSLGLPLREQY
>TRBJ2-2|TRBV19
ASSRGLAANTGELF
>TRBJ2-1|TRBV19
ASARDYAYNEQF
>TRBJ2-7|TRBV12-3/TRBV12-4
ASSSRLAGGHEQY
>TRBJ1-5|TRBV24-1
ATTGRGDQPQH
>TRBJ2-5|TRBV28
ASQSSNPRLRYQETQY
>TRBJ2-1|TRBV7-2
ASSSDGRTYNEQF
>TRBJ2-1|TRBV6-1
ASSEVAGSYNEQF
>TRBJ1-5|TRBV6-5
ASNLGGQQPQH
>TRBJ2-1|TRBV12-3/TRBV12-4
ASSPLAGGPHEQF
>TRBJ2-3|TRBV24-1
ATSDFGGPGTDTQY
>TRBJ2-2|TRBV6-1
ASSPRGSGRTGELF
>TRBJ2-2|TRBV20-1
SSPGQSNTGELF
>TRBJ2-1|TRBV5-4
ASSSPGTSVGNEQF
>TRBJ1-2|TRBV5-6
ASSSTGTGHVYGYT
>TRBJ1-2|TRBV6-5
ASSYGGGSYGYT
>TRBJ2-2|TRBV29-1
SSRGHTKELF
>TRBJ1-6|TRBV6-1
ASSSPSPLH
>TRBJ2-7|TRBV27
ASSRDRGSYEQY
>TRBJ1-2|TRBV5-5
ASSFKGTNYGYT
>TRBJ2-2|TRBV11-1
VSSSPGTSGSGELF
>TRBJ2-7|TRBV7-9
ASSARGGSSYEQY
>TRBJ1-5|TRBV10-3
AISESLQGASPQH
>TRBJ2-2|TRBV7-2
ASSLTPGLAYGSSGELF
>TRBJ1-4|TRBV11-1
ASSSRTATNEKLF
>TRBJ2-1|TRBV7-7
ASSPTTGEAYNEQF
>TRBJ2-1|TRBV29-1
SVEGGTSSYNEQF
>TRBJ2-3|TRBV5-5
ASSPGLAGGPADTQY
>TRBJ2-3|TRBV4-1
ASSQMMGQRDTQY
>TRBJ1-6|TRBV6-6
ASSYSSRTGNSYNSPLH
>TRBJ2-5|TRBV24-1
ATSDFRAQETQY
>TRBJ2-7|TRBV27
ASSFSGEAGAQY
>TRBJ2-2|TRBV27
ASSLSGTSGRASTGELF
>TRBJ1-2|TRBV20-1
SATRANYGYT
>TRBJ1-6|TRBV10-3
AISESGLGRGSPLH
>TRBJ2-7|TRBV28
ASSPWGGRTYEQY